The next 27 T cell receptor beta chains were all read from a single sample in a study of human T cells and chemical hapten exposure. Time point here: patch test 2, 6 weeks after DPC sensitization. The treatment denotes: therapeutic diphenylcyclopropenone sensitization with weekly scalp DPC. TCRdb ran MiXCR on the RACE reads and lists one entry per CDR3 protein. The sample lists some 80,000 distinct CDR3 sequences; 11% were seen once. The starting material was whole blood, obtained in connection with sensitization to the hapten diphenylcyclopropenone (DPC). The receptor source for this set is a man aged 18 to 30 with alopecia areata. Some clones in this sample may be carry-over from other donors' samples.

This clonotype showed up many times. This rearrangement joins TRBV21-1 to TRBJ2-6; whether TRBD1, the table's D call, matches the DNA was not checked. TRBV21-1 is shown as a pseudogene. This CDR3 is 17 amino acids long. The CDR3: CASSKKRGATGANVLTF. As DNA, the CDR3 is TGTGCCAGCAGCAAAAAAAGGGGGGCGACTGGGGCCAACGTCCTGACTTTC.

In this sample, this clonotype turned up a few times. This CDR3 is CASSQFAGEGRNEKLFF. DNA of the CDR3: TGCGCCAGCAGCCAATTCGCAGGTGAAGGACGGAATGAAAAACTGTTTTTT. This chain links TRBV4-1 with TRBJ1-4; D unresolved. The germline CDR1 and CDR2 sequences are MGHRA and YSYEKL. V lost 2 bases and J 5 bases, leaving 18 bases between the germline ends. This CDR3 is 17 amino acids long.

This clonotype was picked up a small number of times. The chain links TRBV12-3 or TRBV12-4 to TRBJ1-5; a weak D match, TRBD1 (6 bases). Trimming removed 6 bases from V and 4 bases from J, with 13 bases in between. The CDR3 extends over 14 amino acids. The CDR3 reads CASREIGGNQPQHF. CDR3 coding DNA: TGTGCCAGCAGGGAAATAGGGGGGAATCAGCCCCAGCATTTT.

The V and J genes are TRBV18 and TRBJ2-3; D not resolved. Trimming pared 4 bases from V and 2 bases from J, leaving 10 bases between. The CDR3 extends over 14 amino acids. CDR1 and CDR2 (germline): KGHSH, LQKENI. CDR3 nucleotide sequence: TGTGCCAGCTCACTTTTCGAGATCACAGATACGCAGTATTTT. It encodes CASSLFEITDTQYF.

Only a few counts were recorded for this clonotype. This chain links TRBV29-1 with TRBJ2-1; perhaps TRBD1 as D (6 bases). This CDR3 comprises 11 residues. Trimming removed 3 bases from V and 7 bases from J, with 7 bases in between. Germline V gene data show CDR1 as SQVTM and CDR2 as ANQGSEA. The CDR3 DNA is TGCAGCGTTGATAGGGGGAATGAGCAGTTCTTC. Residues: CSVDRGNEQFF.

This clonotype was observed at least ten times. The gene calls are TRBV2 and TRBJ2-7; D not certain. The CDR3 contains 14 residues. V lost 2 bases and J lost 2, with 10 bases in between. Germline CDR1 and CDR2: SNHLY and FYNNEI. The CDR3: CASSEMGLTYEQYF. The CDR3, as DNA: TGTGCCAGCAGTGAAATGGGCCTAACCTACGAGCAGTACTTC. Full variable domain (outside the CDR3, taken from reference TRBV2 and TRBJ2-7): EPEVTQTPSHQVTQMGQEVILRCVPISNHLYFYWYRQILGQKVEFLVSFYNNEISEKSEIFDDQFSVERPDGSNFTLKIRSTKLEDSAMYFCASSEMGLTYEQYFGPGTRLTVT.

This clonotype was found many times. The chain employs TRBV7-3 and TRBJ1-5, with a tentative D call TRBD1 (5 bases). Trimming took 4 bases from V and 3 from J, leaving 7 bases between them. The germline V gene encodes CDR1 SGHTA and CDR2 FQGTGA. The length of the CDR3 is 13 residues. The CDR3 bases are TGTGCCAGCAGCTGGACAAACAATCAGCCCCAGCATTTT. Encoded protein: CASSWTNNQPQHF.

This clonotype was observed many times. The CDR3, as DNA: TGTGCCAGCAGCTTGTCAGGACTAGCGATAGATACGCAGTATTTT. It specifies CASSLSGLAIDTQYF. V usage is TRBV7-3 and J usage is TRBJ2-3; 9 positions match TRBD2. V trimming: 3 bases; J trimming: 5 bases; junction bases outside the gene matches: 6. From germline, CDR1 is SGHTA and CDR2 FQGTGA. CDR3 length: 15 residues.

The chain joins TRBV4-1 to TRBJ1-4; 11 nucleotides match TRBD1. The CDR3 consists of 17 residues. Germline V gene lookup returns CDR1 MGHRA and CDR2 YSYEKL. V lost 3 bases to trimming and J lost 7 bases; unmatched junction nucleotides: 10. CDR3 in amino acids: CASSHVGQGGLSEKLFF. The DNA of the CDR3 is TGCGCCAGCAGCCACGTGGGACAGGGGGGTCTCTCTGAAAAACTGTTTTTT.

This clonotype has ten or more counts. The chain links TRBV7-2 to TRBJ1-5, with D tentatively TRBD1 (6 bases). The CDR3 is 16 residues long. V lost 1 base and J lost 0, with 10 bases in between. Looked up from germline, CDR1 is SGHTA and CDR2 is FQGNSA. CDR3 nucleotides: TGTGCCAGCAGCTTAGGGACAGCGTATAGCAATCAGCCCCAGCATTTT. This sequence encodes CASSLGTAYSNQPQHF.

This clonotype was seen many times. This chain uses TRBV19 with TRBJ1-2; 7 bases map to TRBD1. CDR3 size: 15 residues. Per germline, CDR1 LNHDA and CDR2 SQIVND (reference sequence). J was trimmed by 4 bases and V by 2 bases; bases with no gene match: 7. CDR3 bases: TGTGCCAGTAGTATAACGGGGACAGCGATCTATGGCTACACCTTC. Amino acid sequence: CASSITGTAIYGYTF. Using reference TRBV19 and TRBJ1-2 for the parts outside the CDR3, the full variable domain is DGGITQSPKYLFRKEGQNVTLSCEQNLNHDAMYWYRQDPGQGLRLIYYSQIVNDFQKGDIAEGYSVSREKKESFPLTVTSAQKNPTAFYLCASSITGTAIYGYTFGSGTRLTVV.

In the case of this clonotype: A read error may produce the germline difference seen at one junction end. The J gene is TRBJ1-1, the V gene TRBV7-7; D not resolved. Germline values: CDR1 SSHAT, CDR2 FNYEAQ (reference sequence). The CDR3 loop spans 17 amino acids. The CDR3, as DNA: TGTTCCAGCAGCTTAGACGCAGCCCCCCGAGGGAACACTGAAGCTTTCTTT. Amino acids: CSSSLDAAPRGNTEAFF.

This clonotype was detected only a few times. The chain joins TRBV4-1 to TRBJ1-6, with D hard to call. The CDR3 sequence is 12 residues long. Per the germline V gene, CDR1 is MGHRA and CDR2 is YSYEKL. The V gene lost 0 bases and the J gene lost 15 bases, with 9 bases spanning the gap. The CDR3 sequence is CASSQDRAVLHF. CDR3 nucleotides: TGCGCCAGCAGCCAAGATAGAGCTGTCCTCCACTTT.

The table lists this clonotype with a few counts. CDR3 region: CASGLYSGGYNEQFF. The CDR3 coding sequence is TGCGCCAGCGGCCTGTATAGCGGGGGGTACAATGAGCAGTTCTTC. V and J are TRBV5-1 and TRBJ2-1; 10 bases match TRBD2. Losses at the gene ends were 7 bases for V and 4 bases for J; bases not matched to a gene: 8. The CDR3 has 15 amino acids. CDR1 is SGHRS, CDR2 YFSETQ, per germline.

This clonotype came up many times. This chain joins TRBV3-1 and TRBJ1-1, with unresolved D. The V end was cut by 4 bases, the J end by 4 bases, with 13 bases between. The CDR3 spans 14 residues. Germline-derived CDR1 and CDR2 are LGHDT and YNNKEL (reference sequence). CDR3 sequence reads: CASSPEVTTTEAFF. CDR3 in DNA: TGTGCCAGCAGCCCCGAGGTTACGACCACTGAAGCTTTCTTT.

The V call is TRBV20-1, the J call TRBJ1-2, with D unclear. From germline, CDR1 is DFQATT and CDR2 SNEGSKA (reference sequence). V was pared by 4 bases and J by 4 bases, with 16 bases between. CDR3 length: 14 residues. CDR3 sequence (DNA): TGCAGTGCTATCCCCCCACGGCCGACCTATGGCTACACCTTC. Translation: CSAIPPRPTYGYTF.

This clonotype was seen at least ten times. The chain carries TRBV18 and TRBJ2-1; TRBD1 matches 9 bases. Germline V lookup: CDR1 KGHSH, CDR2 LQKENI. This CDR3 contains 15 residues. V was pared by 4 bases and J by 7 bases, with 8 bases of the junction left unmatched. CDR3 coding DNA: TGTGCCAGCTCACTAGGGACAGGGAGCTTGAATGAGCAGTTCTTC. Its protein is CASSLGTGSLNEQFF. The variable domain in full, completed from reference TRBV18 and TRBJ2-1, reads NAGVMQNPRHLVRRRGQEARLRCSPMKGHSHVYWYRQLPEEGLKFMVYLQKENIIDESGMPKERFSAEFPKEGPSILRIQQVVRGDSAAYFCASSLGTGSLNEQFFGPGTRLTVL.

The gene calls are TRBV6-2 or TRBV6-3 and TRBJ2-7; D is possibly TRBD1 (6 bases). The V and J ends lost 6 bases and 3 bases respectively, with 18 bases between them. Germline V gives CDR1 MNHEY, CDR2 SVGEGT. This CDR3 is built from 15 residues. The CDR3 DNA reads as TGTGCCAGCAGCATTAGAACAGGGCAGTTCTACGAGCAGTACTTC. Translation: CASSIRTGQFYEQYF.

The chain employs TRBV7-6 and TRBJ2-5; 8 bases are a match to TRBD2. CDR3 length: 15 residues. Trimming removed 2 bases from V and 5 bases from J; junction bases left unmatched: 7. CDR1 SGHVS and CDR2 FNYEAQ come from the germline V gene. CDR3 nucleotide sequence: TGTGCCAGCAGCTTACTTAGCGGGACGTCGGAGACCCAGTACTTC. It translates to CASSLLSGTSETQYF.

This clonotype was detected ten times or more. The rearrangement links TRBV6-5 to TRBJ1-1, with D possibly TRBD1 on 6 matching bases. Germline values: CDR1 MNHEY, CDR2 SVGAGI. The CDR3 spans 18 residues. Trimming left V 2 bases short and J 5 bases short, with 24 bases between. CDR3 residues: CASSYVGPRRGGITEAFF. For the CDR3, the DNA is TGTGCCAGCAGTTACGTTGGGCCTCGTAGGGGGGGAATTACTGAAGCTTTCTTT.

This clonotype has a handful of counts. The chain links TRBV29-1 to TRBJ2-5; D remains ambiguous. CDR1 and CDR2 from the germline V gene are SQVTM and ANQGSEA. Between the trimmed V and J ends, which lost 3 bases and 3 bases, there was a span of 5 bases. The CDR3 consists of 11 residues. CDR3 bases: TGCAGCGTTGACCGGGAAGAGACCCAGTACTTC. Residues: CSVDREETQYF.

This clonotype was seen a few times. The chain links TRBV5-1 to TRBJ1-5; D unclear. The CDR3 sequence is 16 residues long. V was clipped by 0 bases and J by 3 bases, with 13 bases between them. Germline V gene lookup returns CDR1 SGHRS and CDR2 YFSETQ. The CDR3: CASSLVVGMANQPQHF. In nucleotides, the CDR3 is TGCGCCAGCAGCTTGGTGGTAGGGATGGCCAATCAGCCCCAGCATTTT.

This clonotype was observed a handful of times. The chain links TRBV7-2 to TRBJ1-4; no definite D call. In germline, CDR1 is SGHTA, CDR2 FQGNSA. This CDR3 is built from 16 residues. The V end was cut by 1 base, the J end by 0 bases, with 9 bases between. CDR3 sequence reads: CASSLEARATNEKLFF. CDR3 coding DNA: TGTGCCAGCAGCTTAGAGGCGAGAGCAACTAATGAAAAACTGTTTTTT.

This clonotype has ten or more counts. CDR3 nucleotide sequence: TGTGCCAGCTCGTCCGGACAATATGGCTACACCTTC. It specifies CASSSGQYGYTF. The chain joins TRBV18 to TRBJ1-2, with D possibly matching TRBD1 (5 bases). This CDR3 spans 12 amino acids. Trimming stripped 6 bases from V and 5 bases from J, with 10 bases between. CDR1 KGHSH and CDR2 LQKENI come from the germline V gene.

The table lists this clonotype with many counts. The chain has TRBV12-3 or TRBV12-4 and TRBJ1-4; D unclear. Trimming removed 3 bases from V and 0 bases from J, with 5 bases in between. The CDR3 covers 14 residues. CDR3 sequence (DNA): TGTGCCAGCAGTTTTCGGGCAACTAATGAAAAACTGTTTTTT. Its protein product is CASSFRATNEKLFF.

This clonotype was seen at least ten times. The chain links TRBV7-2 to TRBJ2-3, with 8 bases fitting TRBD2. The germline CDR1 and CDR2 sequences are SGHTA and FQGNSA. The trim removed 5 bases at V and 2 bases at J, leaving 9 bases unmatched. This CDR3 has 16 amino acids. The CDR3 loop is CASSPMGGGITDTQYF. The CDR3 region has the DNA TGTGCCAGCAGCCCCATGGGCGGGGGGATCACAGATACGCAGTATTTT.

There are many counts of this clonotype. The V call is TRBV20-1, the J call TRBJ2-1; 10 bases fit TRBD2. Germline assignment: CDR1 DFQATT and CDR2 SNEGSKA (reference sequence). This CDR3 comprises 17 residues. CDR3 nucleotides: TGCAGGGCAGTAAGCGGGGGGGCCAGGAGCTCCTACAATGAGCAGTTCTTC. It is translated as CRAVSGGARSSYNEQFF.